One T cell receptor beta chain is described in this entry. Its antigen is still unknown. The source of the sample is a study of OX40 agonist ivuxolimab in advanced cancers. Across the whole study: Patients received intravenous ivuxolimab every 2 weeks at 0.01 to 10 mg/kg. Study-wide points: Expanded clones were, on average, more numerous in CD8+ T cells than in CD4+. Clonal expansion from baseline to week 6 occurred in both CD4+ and CD8+ T cells.

Germline V gene lookup returns CDR1 MNHEY and CDR2 SVGAGI. The CDR3 is 15 amino acids. J gave up 6 bases and V 2 bases, and 3 bases lay outside the gene matches. Drawing of blood for sampling happened at baseline, at cycle 4 day 1, and at cycle 7 day 1. The table came from immunoSEQ multiplex PCR; TCRdb's copy has only in-frame clones and leaves some out. The repertoire consists of tens of thousands of clones, with around nine tenths occurring once and the leading ten covering roughly 6.8%. This clonotype was sampled from an adult with an advanced solid tumor such as melanoma, head and neck, liver or kidney cancer. V usage is TRBV6-5 and J usage is TRBJ2-2; TRBD2 agrees at 10 bases. This sample comprised CD4+ or CD8+ T cells sorted from blood, obtained in a trial of the OX40 agonist ivuxolimab. Here the CDR3 DNA reads TGTGCCAGCAGTTACGGGACTAGCGAGGCCGGGGAGCTGTTTTTT. Its translation is CASSYGTSEAGELFF.